Below, one T cell receptor beta chain is given with its context. What it binds is not known. These data are taken from a study of CD4 T cells in relation to SARS-CoV-2 and coronaviruses. Looking at the study overall: ViraFEST: approximately 10-day antigen culture of PBMCs, then TCR beta CDR3 sequencing.

TCRdb's copy holds only in-frame clones and misses some; the assay was immunoSEQ multiplex PCR. This sample has roughly 12,000 clones, with approximately 78% found just once. Findings and caveats of the study: Roughly 69% of donors had memory CD4+ clonotypes crossrecognizing SARS-CoV-2 and common cold coronavirus spike.

Germline V gene sequence: CDR1 LNHDA, CDR2 SQIVND (reference sequence). Trimming pared 3 bases from V and 0 bases from J, leaving 12 bases between. The CDR3 is made up of 16 amino acids. The unexposed donors gave CD4+ T cells in 2011-2018, prior to COVID-19. The cells were cultured for around ten days before CD4+ T cells were isolated. Sequenced material: CD4+ T cells from PBMCs, cultured in vitro. The gene calls are TRBV19 and TRBJ1-3; D ambiguous. The receptor comes from a human donor in good health. CDR3 DNA: TGTGCCAGTAGTATTCTTGGCACCCACTCTGGAAACACCATATATTTT. Translation gives CASSILGTHSGNTIYF. The full variable domain, with the rest looked up from reference TRBV19 and TRBJ1-3, is DGGITQSPKYLFRKEGQNVTLSCEQNLNHDAMYWYRQDPGQGLRLIYYSQIVNDFQKGDIAEGYSVSREKKESFPLTVTSAQKNPTAFYLCASSILGTHSGNTIYFGEGSWLTVV.